The 21 T cell receptor beta chains given below trace back to one sample, sequenced in a study of T cell clonality in common variable immunodeficiency. Their specific antigens are unknown. Measured with immunoSEQ multiplex PCR; TCRdb has only the in-frame clones, and not every one. The sample shows 11,000 to 15,000 clones, no singletons; the ten largest hold 9%. Study conclusions and caveats: In common variable immunodeficiency, TCR beta chains reportedly carried fewer deletions and N-nucleotide insertions.

The sample taken for sequencing was peripheral blood mononuclear cells. The receptors originated from a human donor with common variable immunodeficiency.

Relative to its sample, this clone is medium-sized. From the germline J gene comes the end of the CDR3, since the read stops 3 residues before it. The chain carries TRBV5-5 and TRBJ2-3, with D hard to call. This CDR3 is built from 15 residues. Trimming cost V 0 bases and J 1 base, with 9 bases left between them. Germline-derived CDR1 and CDR2 are SGHKS and YYEKEE (reference sequence). This chain's CDR3 is CASSLAPKGTDTQYF. The DNA read from the CDR3 is TGTGCCAGCAGCTTGGCACCCAAGGGCACAGATACG.

This clone showed up just a few times. The read halts 3 residues ahead of the CDR3 end, with the missing end drawn from the germline J gene. V and J are TRBV7-9 and TRBJ1-4, with TRBD1 matching 9 bases. CDR3 length: 14 amino acids. CDR1 is SEHNR, CDR2 FQNEAQ, per germline (reference sequence). V lost 4 bases to trimming and J lost 10 bases; unmatched junction nucleotides: 7. Incomplete CDR3 DNA: TGTGCCAGCAGCTCACAGGGGGCAATTCGAAAA. Its translation is CASSSQGAIRK. The CDR3 in full is CASSSQGAIRKLFF.

This clone was observed a handful of times. The read is 3 residues too short to cover the CDR3 end, so that end is filled in from the germline J gene. V usage is TRBV7-2 and J usage is TRBJ2-3, with D tentatively TRBD2 (6 bases). The CDR3 has 14 amino acids. Germline V gives CDR1 SGHTA, CDR2 FQGNSA. Trimming stripped 5 bases from V and 6 bases from J, with 15 bases between. The CDR3 sequence is CASSRDSPRDTQYF. CDR3 DNA, as far as it was read: TGTGCCAGCAGCCGGGACTCCCCAAGGGATACG.

Worth noting for this clone: The read ends 3 residues shy of where the CDR3 ends; the end is completed using the germline J gene. Other nucleotide sequences in the sample specify the same CDR3. The V call is TRBV18, the J call TRBJ2-1; 8 nucleotides agree with TRBD1. There are 16 residues in the CDR3. Germline V gene data show CDR1 as KGHSH and CDR2 as LQKENI. J lost 6 bases, V lost 2 bases, and 9 bases had no gene match. The covered CDR3 bases are TGTGCCAGCTCACCAATACAGGGGGGCGGTCTCAATGAG. This encodes CASSPIQGGGLNE. The full CDR3 sequence reads CASSPIQGGGLNEQFF.

As for this clone: The read terminates 3 residues before the CDR3 end, so the remaining end is supplied by the germline J gene. The V and J genes are TRBV7-6 and TRBJ2-1, with 7 bases identical to TRBD2. V was pared by 5 bases and J by 3 bases, with 7 bases of the junction left unmatched. CDR3 length equals 15 residues. CDR1 is SGHVS, CDR2 FNYEAQ, per germline. The CDR3 bases that were read are TGTGCCAGCAGCGGTCTGGCGGGGGTCTACAATGAG. It encodes CASSGLAGVYNE. From start to end, the CDR3 is CASSGLAGVYNEQFF.

This clone was seen more than once but under ten times. With the read ending 3 residues before the CDR3 end, the germline J gene is used to fill in that end. The gene calls are TRBV30 and TRBJ2-7, with D tentatively TRBD1 (6 bases). V lost 1 base, J lost 5 bases, and 12 bases lay in between. The CDR3 covers 13 residues. Germline V gives CDR1 GTSNPN, CDR2 SVGIG (reference sequence). The CDR3 spells CAWSGQGSHEQYF. The covered CDR3 bases are TGTGCCTGGAGTGGGCAGGGGTCCCACGAG.

Sample share makes this clone medium-sized. The sequence runs out 3 residues before the end of the CDR3; the remainder is reconstructed from the germline J gene. The chain combines TRBV20-1 with TRBJ2-2, with a tentative D call TRBD1 (6 bases). The CDR3 spans 14 residues. Germline assignment: CDR1 DFQATT and CDR2 SNEGSKA (reference sequence). Deletions cut 0 bases from V and 1 base from J, with 6 bases between. The sequenced part of the CDR3 DNA is TGCAGTGCTAGAGAGGGACAGAACACCGGGGAG. Amino acid sequence: CSAREGQNTGE. The entire CDR3 protein reads CSAREGQNTGELFF.

With respect to this clone: The DNA ends 3 residues before the CDR3 does, and the rest of the CDR3 is filled in from the germline J gene. V is TRBV7-6 and J is TRBJ2-3; D unclear. This CDR3 region has 15 residues. CDR1 and CDR2 from the germline V gene are SGHVS and FNYEAQ. Trimming cost V 2 bases and J 2 bases, with 11 bases left between them. Here the CDR3 reads CASSLSLKITDTQYF. CDR3 DNA (partial): TGTGCCAGCAGCTTATCCCTAAAAATCACAGATACG.

The sample holds a few counts of this clone. The read ends 3 residues early relative to the CDR3; the germline J gene fills the gap. The V call is TRBV19, the J call TRBJ2-7; weak D call: TRBD2 (6 bases). This CDR3 comprises 13 residues. Trimming cost V 5 bases and J 2 bases, with 10 bases left between them. CDR1 LNHDA and CDR2 SQIVND come from the germline V gene (reference sequence). The sequenced part of the CDR3 DNA is TGTGCCAGTAGTCCGGGACTCACCTACGAG. Translation gives CASSPGLTYE. The full CDR3 is CASSPGLTYEQYF.

This clone was picked up a small number of times. The read is 3 residues too short to cover the CDR3 end, so that end is filled in from the germline J gene. The V gene is TRBV7-9, the J gene TRBJ2-5; 9 bases map to TRBD1. Germline V lookup: CDR1 SEHNR, CDR2 FQNEAQ (reference sequence). The J segment lost 3 bases and the V segment lost 5 bases, leaving 4 bases of the junction unmatched. CDR3 size: 14 residues. CDR3 sequence: CASSVTGGEETQYF. Incomplete CDR3 DNA: TGTGCCAGCAGCGTAACAGGGGGCGAAGAGACC.

This clone turned up a few times. The DNA read from the CDR3 is TGTGCCAGCAGAGGACAAGGACAGGGGCAAGAGACC. Its translation is CASRGQGQGQET. The entire CDR3 is CASRGQGQGQETQYF. The chain combines TRBV19 with TRBJ2-5; TRBD1 matches at 9 bases. The DNA ends 3 residues before the CDR3 does, and the rest of the CDR3 is filled in from the germline J gene. This CDR3 has 15 amino acids. The J segment lost 2 bases and the V segment lost 9 bases, leaving 10 bases of the junction unmatched. Germline CDR1 and CDR2: LNHDA and SQIVND (reference sequence).

This clone was seen a handful of times. The read stops 3 residues short of the end of the CDR3; the missing end is completed from the germline J gene. The rearrangement uses TRBV7-2 and TRBJ1-6; 7 nucleotides align to TRBD1. The CDR3 length is 15 residues. Germline loops: CDR1 SGHTA, CDR2 FQGNSA. V trimming: 2 bases; J trimming: 7 bases; junction bases outside the gene matches: 5. The CDR3: CASSLHRGLNSPLHF. The part of the CDR3 DNA that was read is TGTGCCAGCAGCTTACACAGGGGTTTGAATTCACCC. Supplemented by reference TRBV7-2 and TRBJ1-6, the full variable domain reads GAGVSQSPSNKVTEKGKDVELRCDPISGHTALYWYRQSLGQGLEFLIYFQGNSAPDKSGLPSDRFSAERTGGSVSTLTIQRTQQEDSAVYLCASSLHRGLNSPLHFGNGTRLTVT.

This clone was detected only a few times. This chain's CDR3 is CATHPSGGLYEQYF. CDR3 bases read: TGTGCCACCCATCCTAGCGGGGGGCTGTACGAG. The V call is TRBV19, the J call TRBJ2-7, with TRBD2 matching 11 bases. Read coverage stops 3 residues before the CDR3 terminus; the germline J gene supplies the remainder. With 10 bases clipped from V and 4 bases from J, the junction kept 9 bases outside the gene matches. CDR1 LNHDA and CDR2 SQIVND come from the germline V gene (reference sequence). The CDR3 totals 14 residues.

With respect to this clone: The observed sequence ends 3 residues before the CDR3 terminus, with the missing tail filled in from the germline J gene. The chain combines TRBV7-9 with TRBJ1-3; perhaps TRBD1 as D (6 bases). The V end was cut by 5 bases, the J end by 0 bases, with 11 bases between. Germline V gives CDR1 SEHNR, CDR2 FQNEAQ (reference sequence). The CDR3 length is 15 residues. The CDR3 bases that were read are TGTGCCAGCAGCCAAGCGGACAGCTCTGGAAACACC. This encodes CASSQADSSGNT. The full CDR3 is CASSQADSSGNTIYF.

Concerning this clone: The observed sequence ends 3 residues before the CDR3 terminus, with the missing tail filled in from the germline J gene. The rearrangement joins TRBV11-2 to TRBJ2-5; 8 bases align to TRBD1. V was clipped by 3 bases and J by 1 base; unmatched bases: 1. Germline V gene lookup returns CDR1 SGHAT and CDR2 FQNNGV. CDR3 length equals 14 residues. Incomplete CDR3 DNA: TGTGCCAGCAGCTTGGACAGGGTCCAAGAGACC. Translation gives CASSLDRVQET. The entire CDR3 is CASSLDRVQETQYF. The variable domain in full, completed from reference TRBV11-2 and TRBJ2-5, reads EAGVAQSPRYKIIEKRQSVAFWCNPISGHATLYWYQQILGQGPKLLIQFQNNGVVDDSQLPKDRFSAERLKGVDSTLKIQPAKLEDSAVYLCASSLDRVQETQYFGPGTRLLVL.

This clone was counted between two and nine times. Coverage ceases 3 residues before the CDR3 finishes, and the germline J gene fills in the end. The chain carries TRBV7-9 and TRBJ1-4; no definite D call. Trimming took 1 base from V and 7 from J, leaving 10 bases between them. This CDR3 spans 14 amino acids. Germline CDR1 and CDR2: SEHNR and FQNEAQ (reference sequence). CDR3 DNA, as far as it was read: TGTGCCAGCAGCTTAGATACAGTTGGTGAAAAA. It yields the protein CASSLDTVGEK. The complete CDR3 protein is CASSLDTVGEKLFF. Based on the CDR3 plus reference TRBV7-9 and TRBJ1-4, the full variable domain is DTGVSQNPRHKITKRGQNVTFRCDPISEHNRLYWYRQTLGQGPEFLTYFQNEAQLEKSRLLSDRFSAERPKGSFSTLEIQRTEQGDSAMYLCASSLDTVGEKLFFGSGTQLSVL.

Comments on this clone: The CDR3 end falls 3 residues outside the read, so it is completed with the germline J gene. This rearrangement joins TRBV7-3 to TRBJ2-5; 8 nucleotides line up with TRBD2. J was trimmed by 5 bases and V by 5 bases; bases with no gene match: 7. The length of the CDR3 is 14 residues. Germline values: CDR1 SGHTA, CDR2 FQGTGA. The CDR3 is CASSPGGARETQYF. The sequenced part of the CDR3 DNA is TGTGCCAGCAGCCCCGGGGGGGCTCGGGAGACC.

By sample fraction, this clone is medium-sized. From the germline J gene comes the end of the CDR3, since the read stops 3 residues before it. The chain employs TRBV7-9 and TRBJ1-2, with 10 bases aligning to TRBD1. This CDR3 contains 15 residues. Germline CDR1 SEHNR, CDR2 FQNEAQ (reference sequence). CDR3: CASSLGDRGGQRYTF. The CDR3 bases that were read are TGTGCCAGCAGCTTAGGGGACAGGGGCGGACAGCGC. Full variable domain (outside the CDR3, taken from reference TRBV7-9 and TRBJ1-2): DTGVSQNPRHKITKRGQNVTFRCDPISEHNRLYWYRQTLGQGPEFLTYFQNEAQLEKSRLLSDRFSAERPKGSFSTLEIQRTEQGDSAMYLCASSLGDRGGQRYTFGSGTRLTVV.

This clone was detected a few times. The observed sequence ends 3 residues before the CDR3 terminus, with the missing tail filled in from the germline J gene. The chain joins TRBV7-9 to TRBJ2-1; TRBD1 aligns across 10 bases. The CDR3 contains 12 residues. V lost 6 bases to trimming and J lost 9 bases; unmatched junction nucleotides: 2. Looked up from germline, CDR1 is SEHNR and CDR2 is FQNEAQ (reference sequence). CDR3 sequence: CASSWDRGEQFF. Incomplete CDR3 DNA: TGTGCCAGCAGTTGGGACAGGGGTGAG.

This clone turned up a few times. The read stops 3 residues short of the end of the CDR3; the missing end is completed from the germline J gene. The V gene is TRBV19, the J gene TRBJ2-3; 7 bases fit TRBD1. The CDR3 is made up of 11 amino acids. Germline V CDR1 and CDR2: LNHDA, SQIVND (reference sequence). The trim removed 9 bases at V and 8 bases at J, leaving 5 bases unmatched. The CDR3 spells CARRGPSTQYF. CDR3 bases read: TGTGCCAGGAGGGGGCCAAGTACG.

This clone was picked up a small number of times. The read finishes 3 residues shy of the CDR3 end, and the germline J gene is used to complete it. The chain carries TRBV7-9 and TRBJ1-3; the D gene is possibly TRBD1 (5 bases). CDR1 is SEHNR, CDR2 FQNEAQ, per germline (reference sequence). V dropped 3 bases and J dropped 4 bases, with 10 bases sitting between them. This CDR3 has 14 residues. Partial CDR3 DNA: TGTGCCAGCAGCTTCCCAGGGATAGGAAACACC. It is translated as CASSFPGIGNT. The complete CDR3 reads CASSFPGIGNTIYF.